Below, one TCR beta chain is given with its context. This sample is part of a study of blood T cell repertoires in COVID-19. Study-wide context: The cDNA or gDNA used as material had been derived from T cells, B-cell-depleted T cells, or PBMCs.

Authors' methods: Amplifying reference gene primers gave estimates of nucleated cell counts. Data came from immunoSEQ multiplex PCR; TCRdb stores just in-frame clones and leaves some out. V, J and clone size derive from that table, while D and trimming were established from the DNA sequence. Seen here are about 260,000 clones, about 87% observed once, and the top ten hold roughly 5%. CDR3 length equals 15 residues. Germline-derived CDR1 and CDR2 are MNHEY and SMNVEV (reference sequence). Trimming cost V 9 bases and J 5 bases; bases outside gene matches: 13. V is TRBV27 and J is TRBJ2-3, with 8 bases aligning to TRBD2. Material: peripheral blood. This receptor was taken from a woman in her sixties or seventies with COVID-19, enrolled during active disease. The CDR3 loop reads CASVKNSGTGDTQYF. The CDR3 nucleotides read TGTGCCAGTGTGAAGAATAGCGGGACCGGAGATACGCAGTATTTT.